The 5 T cell receptor beta chains listed next were all sequenced from one sample in a study of CD4 T cell repertoires in COVID-19. No antigens are known for them. Clones were sequenced by immunoSEQ multiplex PCR, and TCRdb holds only the in-frame ones, with some missing. Of some 420 clones in the sample, about 24% were seen once. Antigen-reactive proliferating T cell lines came from CFSE-labeled cells given autologous monocytes and SARS-CoV-2 spike or nucleoprotein. This specimen consisted of effector memory CD4+ T cells, cultured in vitro, obtained after recovery from COVID-19. The receptors come from a human donor who had COVID-19.

Relative to its sample, this clone is medium-sized. The genes are TRBV27 and TRBJ2-7; 7 bases are a match to TRBD1. In germline, CDR1 is MNHEY, CDR2 SMNVEV (reference sequence). CDR3 length equals 12 residues. Trimming removed 8 bases from V and 6 bases from J; junction bases left unmatched: 7. DNA of the CDR3: TGTGCCAGCCCCGGGACAGACCGCGAGCAGTACTTC. It yields the protein CASPGTDREQYF.

The chain joins TRBV6-6 to TRBJ1-5; maybe TRBD1 (5 bases). Germline V CDR1 and CDR2: MNHNY, SVGAGI (reference sequence). CDR3 length: 14 residues. V lost 5 bases and J 8 bases, leaving 16 bases between the germline ends. The CDR3 is CASSRVMGREPQHF. The CDR3 region has the DNA TGTGCCAGCAGTCGTGTGATGGGCAGGGAGCCCCAGCATTTT.

The chain is built from TRBV7-8 and TRBJ2-5; D is ambiguous. Deletions cut 4 bases from V and 4 bases from J, with 16 bases between. The CDR3 is 15 amino acids. The germline gives CDR1 SGHVS, CDR2 FQNEAQ. The CDR3 loop is CASSSRAEIGETQYF. For the CDR3, the DNA is TGTGCCAGCAGCTCCCGGGCGGAGATCGGAGAGACCCAGTACTTC.

The genes are TRBV7-2 and TRBJ2-1; D is perhaps TRBD1 (6 bases). The CDR3 consists of 14 residues. Per the germline V gene, CDR1 is SGHTA and CDR2 is FQGNSA. V lost 1 base, J lost 7 bases, and 11 bases lay in between. The chain's CDR3 is CASSLGQVGNEQFF. For the CDR3, the DNA is TGTGCCAGCAGCTTAGGACAGGTCGGGAATGAGCAGTTCTTC.

This clone has more than one count but fewer than ten. The chain uses TRBV7-2 and TRBJ2-5; D may be TRBD1 (6 bases). Trimming removed 4 bases at V and 4 bases at J, with 10 bases between. Germline CDR1 is SGHTA and CDR2 is FQGNSA. The CDR3 runs to 13 residues. The CDR3 region is CASSSVRGETQYF. Here the CDR3 DNA reads TGTGCCAGCAGCTCAGTCAGGGGAGAGACCCAGTACTTC.